A selection of T cell receptor beta chains follows, all from one sample in a study of cytomegalovirus exposure and HLA in healthy donors. Data came from immunoSEQ multiplex PCR; TCRdb stores just in-frame clones and leaves some out. The table includes roughly 200,000 clones, 84% detected once. Input material: PBMCs. The receptors were sampled from a woman aged 18-30 years in good health and CMV-seropositive. Both conserved end residues are part of each CDR3. D genes are given only for firm matches. Clone size is given for some rows only: seen once, a few or many times, or a class if the clone is expanded.

d_call clone_size j_call v_call cdr3_aa cdr3_nt
TRBD1 once TRBJ1-4 TRBV9 CASSVGTGLATNEKLFF TGTGCCAGCAGCGTAGGGACAGGGCTGGCAACTAATGAAAAACTGTTTTTT
. . TRBJ2-3 TRBV7-8 CASSLARGRTQYF TGTGCCAGCAGCTTAGCCCGAGGTCGTACGCAGTATTTT
TRBD2 . TRBJ2-1 TRBV7-6 CASTLTGGRYNEQFF TGTGCCAGCACACTAACGGGGGGGCGGTACAATGAGCAGTTCTTC
TRBD2 . TRBJ2-3 TRBV5-1 CASSLGQRGGRDTQYF TGCGCCAGCAGCTTGGGTCAGCGGGGGGGAAGAGATACGCAGTATTTT
TRBD2 . TRBJ2-5 TRBV5-4 CASKGGGAQETQYF TGTGCCTCCAAGGGCGGGGGGGCCCAAGAGACCCAGTACTTC
TRBD2 few TRBJ2-7 TRBV6-4 CASSAYNHRTSGGAREQYF TGTGCCAGCAGTGCCTACAATCACCGGACTAGCGGGGGGGCACGGGAGCAGTACTTC
TRBD2 . TRBJ2-1 TRBV18 CASSPRPGLAGPYNEQFF TGTGCCAGCTCACCACGCCCTGGACTAGCGGGGCCCTACAATGAGCAGTTCTTC
TRBD2 . TRBJ2-1 TRBV7-6 CASSLSGGVNEQFF TGTGCCAGCAGCCTAAGCGGGGGGGTCAATGAGCAGTTCTTC
TRBD1 . TRBJ2-5 TRBV11-2 CASSWDSRETQYF TGTGCCAGCAGCTGGGACAGTCGGGAGACCCAGTACTTC
TRBD2 . TRBJ2-3 TRBV7-2 CASSSTSGGPDTQYF TGTGCCAGCAGCTCGACTAGCGGGGGGCCAGATACGCAGTATTTT
. . TRBJ1-1 TRBV6-6 CASSWGGREGTEAFF TGTGCCAGCAGTTGGGGGGGCAGGGAGGGCACTGAAGCTTTCTTT
. . TRBJ1-5 TRBV6-1 CASFLGVSNQPQHF TGTGCCAGCTTTTTAGGGGTCAGCAATCAGCCCCAGCATTTT
. . TRBJ2-1 TRBV5-1 CASSLSGGTYNEQFF TGCGCCAGCAGCTTGTCCGGGGGAACCTACAATGAGCAGTTCTTC
TRBD1 . TRBJ2-5 TRBV6-1 CASSEIKGQSQETQYF TGTGCCAGCAGTGAAATAAAGGGACAGAGCCAAGAGACCCAGTACTTC
TRBD1 . TRBJ1-5 TRBV27 CASRGQGYGSNQPQHF TGTGCCAGCAGGGGACAGGGGTATGGTAGCAATCAGCCCCAGCATTTT
TRBD2 . TRBJ2-1 TRBV4-1 CASSQESSGGAYNEQFF TGCGCCAGCAGCCAAGAGAGCAGCGGGGGGGCATACAATGAGCAGTTCTTC
. once TRBJ1-2 TRBV9 CASKRGAYGYTF TGTGCCAGCAAACGGGGTGCCTATGGCTACACCTTC
TRBD1 . TRBJ1-5 TRBV27 CASSSVDRVNQPQHF TGTGCCAGCAGTTCCGTGGACAGGGTCAATCAGCCCCAGCATTTT
. . TRBJ2-6 TRBV2 CASRGGGGANVLTF TGTGCCAGCAGGGGGGGTGGCGGGGCCAACGTCCTGACTTTC
TRBD1 many TRBJ2-7 TRBV25-1 CASSATGGGEQYF TGTGCCAGCAGTGCCACAGGGGGCGGCGAGCAGTACTTC
. . TRBJ1-1 TRBV4-1 CASSQGGPLRTEAFF TGCGCCAGCAGCCAAGGGGGGCCCTTGAGAACTGAAGCTTTCTTT
. few TRBJ1-5 TRBV5-5 CASSPNPPVSSNQPQHF TGTGCCAGCAGCCCCAACCCACCAGTATCGAGCAATCAGCCCCAGCATTTT
. . TRBJ2-5 TRBV4-1 CASSQNSQETQYF TGCGCCAGCAGCCAAAACTCCCAAGAGACCCAGTACTTC
TRBD2 . TRBJ2-3 TRBV18 CASSPLGLAGPKDTQYF TGTGCCAGCTCACCGTTGGGACTAGCGGGGCCCAAGGATACGCAGTATTTT
. . TRBJ2-1 TRBV6-1 CASVSRNEQFF TGTGCCAGCGTCTCCCGTAATGAGCAGTTCTTC
. . TRBJ1-2 TRBV10-3 CAISEGQLGGYTF TGTGCCATCAGTGAGGGGCAGTTGGGTGGCTACACCTTC
. . TRBJ2-3 TRBV9 CASSAAPASTDTQYF TGTGCCAGCTCTGCGGCCCCTGCCAGCACAGATACGCAGTATTTT
TRBD1 few TRBJ2-1 TRBV7-9 CASSWDRGVNEQFF TGTGCCAGCAGCTGGGACAGGGGGGTCAATGAGCAGTTCTTC
. . TRBJ2-7 TRBV2 CASRKDGLDEQYF TGTGCCAGCAGAAAGGACGGACTCGACGAGCAGTACTTC
TRBD1 once TRBJ2-7 TRBV7-2 CASSTEQGISYEQYF TGTGCCAGCAGCACTGAACAGGGGATATCCTACGAGCAGTACTTC
TRBD2 . TRBJ2-2 TRBV27 CASKTGLRGGAFGGELFF TGTGCCAGCAAGACTGGGCTACGCGGGGGGGCCTTTGGCGGGGAGCTGTTTTTT
TRBD2 . TRBJ2-7 TRBV5-4 CASSLAGGEEQYF TGTGCCAGCAGCTTGGCGGGGGGGGAGGAGCAGTACTTC
. . TRBJ2-1 TRBV18 CASSPPAGMYNEQFF TGTGCCAGCTCACCACCGGCCGGGATGTACAATGAGCAGTTCTTC
. . TRBJ1-1 TRBV5-5 CASIPMGGNTEAFF TGTGCCAGCATCCCCATGGGGGGGAACACTGAAGCTTTCTTT
. . TRBJ2-1 TRBV9 CASSARQEYNEQFF TGTGCCAGCAGCGCGAGACAGGAGTACAATGAGCAGTTCTTC
. . TRBJ1-2 TRBV6-6 CASRDNRIHYGYTF TGTGCCAGCAGAGATAACAGGATCCACTATGGCTACACCTTC
. few TRBJ2-7 TRBV7-2 CASSPGRREQYF TGTGCCAGCAGCCCCGGCCGGAGAGAGCAGTACTTC
. once TRBJ2-1 TRBV19 CASSNKRNEQFF TGTGCCAGCTCGAACAAGCGGAATGAGCAGTTCTTC
. . TRBJ2-7 TRBV6-1 CASYRTSYEQYF TGTGCCAGCTATAGGACTTCCTACGAGCAGTACTTC
TRBD1 once TRBJ2-3 TRBV5-1 CASSGTGNPDTQYF TGCGCCAGCAGCGGGACAGGGAACCCAGATACGCAGTATTTT
TRBD2 once TRBJ2-3 TRBV4-3 CASSQGGTSGVSTQYF TGCGCCAGCAGCCAAGGCGGGACTAGCGGAGTCAGTACGCAGTATTTT
. . TRBJ2-4 TRBV15 CATSSPIGSQGAKNIQYF TGTGCCACCAGCAGTCCTATCGGGTCTCAGGGAGCCAAAAACATTCAGTACTTC
TRBD1 once TRBJ2-1 TRBV28 CASTGTGTYNEQFF TGTGCCAGTACCGGGACAGGGACCTACAATGAGCAGTTCTTC
. . TRBJ2-2 TRBV5-4 CASSETDYVTGELFF TGTGCCAGCAGCGAAACAGACTACGTTACCGGGGAGCTGTTTTTT
. . TRBJ2-7 TRBV27 CASSQQGCCSYEQYF TGTGCCAGCAGTCAACAGGGTTGCTGTTCCTACGAGCAGTACTTC
TRBD2 . TRBJ2-1 TRBV19 CASSDERGGFDEQFF TGTGCCAGTAGTGACGAGCGGGGGGGTTTTGATGAGCAGTTCTTC
. . TRBJ2-5 TRBV18 CASSPEQRETQYF TGTGCCAGCTCGCCTGAGCAGAGGGAGACCCAGTACTTC
. few TRBJ2-1 TRBV11-1 CASTRGGVNNEQFF TGTGCCAGCACTAGAGGCGGGGTGAACAATGAGCAGTTCTTC
TRBD1 . TRBJ1-1 TRBV2 CASRDRGQNTEAFF TGTGCCAGCAGGGACAGGGGGCAGAACACTGAAGCTTTCTTT
. . TRBJ1-4 TRBV6-5 CATKGQGNEKLFF TGTGCCACCAAGGGCCAGGGGAATGAAAAACTGTTTTTT
. . TRBJ2-7 TRBV27 CASSFGRAVEQYF TGTGCCAGCAGTTTCGGCAGGGCTGTCGAGCAGTACTTC
TRBD2 . TRBJ2-1 TRBV4-2 CASSQVGASGGWNEQFF TGTGCCAGCAGCCAAGTAGGGGCTAGCGGGGGCTGGAATGAGCAGTTCTTC
. . TRBJ1-1 TRBV5-1 CASSSDGQPNTEAFF TGCGCCAGCAGCTCGGACGGACAACCGAACACTGAAGCTTTCTTT
. . TRBJ2-7 TRBV6-1 CASSESYGMRAEQYF TGTGCCAGCAGTGAAAGTTACGGAATGAGGGCCGAGCAGTACTTC
. . TRBJ1-4 TRBV6-5 CASSYGQLANEKLFF TGTGCCAGCAGTTACGGACAGCTGGCTAATGAAAAACTGTTTTTT
TRBD2 . TRBJ2-3 TRBV4-3 CASSPVSGGGTDTQYF TGCGCCAGCAGCCCCGTGAGCGGGGGGGGCACAGATACGCAGTATTTT
TRBD1 . TRBJ2-5 TRBV5-1 CASSYWDSKETQYF TGCGCCAGCAGCTATTGGGACAGCAAAGAGACCCAGTACTTC
TRBD1 . TRBJ1-2 TRBV5-1 CASSLTDRATSGGYTF TGCGCCAGCAGCTTGACGGACAGGGCCACCTCGGGGGGCTACACCTTC
. . TRBJ1-6 TRBV28 CASSLLRWGVPNSPLHF TGTGCCAGCAGTTTATTGAGATGGGGGGTGCCTAATTCACCCCTCCACTTT
. . TRBJ2-7 TRBV7-9 CASSARGFYEQYF TGTGCCAGCAGCGCCCGAGGGTTCTACGAGCAGTACTTC